A single sample is the source of the 2 T cell receptor beta chains below, sequenced in a study of T cell changes during pregnancy in multiple sclerosis. The method was immunoSEQ multiplex PCR; TCRdb's version includes in-frame clones alone and lacks a portion of them. The sample shows 50,000 to 75,000 clones, about 93% of them seen only once. This material consisted of peripheral blood, taken in the third trimester of pregnancy. The origin of the receptors is a female donor in good health, enrolled as a control in a pregnancy study.

The chain joins TRBV5-6 to TRBJ2-7; TRBD1 might be the D (5 bases). The CDR3 length is 12 residues. Germline V gene data show CDR1 as SGHDT and CDR2 as YYEEEE. Trimming pared 2 bases from V and 7 bases from J, leaving 10 bases between. The CDR3 is CASSLGVIEQYF. The CDR3 DNA follows: TGTGCCAGCAGCTTAGGGGTTATAGAGCAGTACTTC. Full variable domain (outside the CDR3, taken from reference TRBV5-6 and TRBJ2-7): DAGVTQSPTHLIKTRGQQVTLRCSPKSGHDTVSWYQQALGQGPQFIFQYYEEEERQRGNFPDRFSGHQFPNYSSELNVNALLLGDSALYLCASSLGVIEQYFGPGTRLTVT.

In DNA, the CDR3 is TGTGCCACCAGCAGGGGGGGACTAGCGGGAGGGGATGAGCAGTTCTTC. Protein sequence: CATSRGGLAGGDEQFF. The chain joins TRBV15 to TRBJ2-1, with 16 positions matching TRBD2. Germline V gives CDR1 LNHNV, CDR2 YYDKDF (reference sequence). This CDR3 has 16 residues. With V trimmed by 3 bases and J by 8 bases, 4 bases remained unmatched.